These 9 T cell receptor beta chains share one sample of origin, sequenced in a study of T cell repertoires in cytomegalovirus infection. TCRdb called the reads again in MiXCR, with one record for every CDR3 protein. The data hold 300,000 to 450,000 distinct CDR3 sequences, with around 18% observed a single time. The sample was PBMCs. The receptors were gathered from a human donor in good health (CMV status not recorded). Some clones in this sample may be carry-over from other donors' samples.

The table lists this clonotype with a few counts. The rearrangement links TRBV18 to TRBJ1-2; D not resolved. V shed 0 bases and J shed 7 bases, with 12 bases lying between them. This CDR3 contains 14 residues. Germline CDR1 KGHSH, CDR2 LQKENI. The CDR3 spells CASSPPDYGVGYTF. For the CDR3, the DNA is TGTGCCAGCTCACCACCGGATTATGGGGTTGGCTACACCTTC.

A few counts support this clonotype. This sequence joins TRBV5-6 and TRBJ1-1; D is perhaps TRBD1 (6 bases). CDR3 length: 12 amino acids. Germline assignment: CDR1 SGHDT and CDR2 YYEEEE. The germline V and J ends were trimmed by 0 bases and 13 bases, with 13 bases remaining between them. CDR3 DNA: TGTGCCAGCAGCTTGGGTCAGGGGAGGGATTTCTTT. This encodes CASSLGQGRDFF.

The CDR3 nucleotides are TGTGCCAGCAGTTACGCGCCGGGACACCCGGAAGCTTTCTTT. Its translation: CASSYAPGHPEAFF. The genes are TRBV6-5 and TRBJ1-1, with D perhaps TRBD1 (6 bases). Germline values: CDR1 MNHEY, CDR2 SVGAGI. Trimming left V 2 bases short and J 8 bases short, with 15 bases between. The CDR3 spans 14 residues.

V is TRBV19 and J is TRBJ2-3; 8 positions match TRBD2. This CDR3 is built from 14 residues. Germline loops: CDR1 LNHDA, CDR2 SQIVND (reference sequence). The V and J ends lost 7 bases and 0 bases, in that order; junction bases with no gene match: 3. The CDR3 sequence: CASKSSGSTDTQYF. In nucleotides, the CDR3 is TGTGCCAGTAAGTCTAGCGGGAGCACAGATACGCAGTATTTT.

This sequence joins TRBV6-5 and TRBJ1-5; D ambiguous. This CDR3 is built from 13 residues. Germline V CDR1 and CDR2: MNHEY, SVGAGI. The ends were cut back, 5 bases at V and 0 bases at J, with 5 bases in the middle. The CDR3 sequence is CASSAISNQPQHF. The CDR3 bases are TGTGCCAGCAGTGCGATTAGCAATCAGCCCCAGCATTTT.

This clonotype has ten or more counts. The chain couples TRBV7-9 to TRBJ1-3; D might be TRBD1 (5 bases). Germline values: CDR1 SEHNR, CDR2 FQNEAQ (reference sequence). Between the trimmed V and J ends, which lost 4 bases and 0 bases, there was a span of 7 bases. CDR3 size: 14 residues. The DNA of the CDR3 is TGTGCCAGCAGCTCCGGGACCTCTGGAAACACCATATATTTT. Amino acid sequence: CASSSGTSGNTIYF.

The V and J genes are TRBV4-1 and TRBJ1-1; D is uncertain. V gave up 0 bases and J gave up 4 bases, with 9 bases separating them. Germline values: CDR1 MGHRA, CDR2 YSYEKL. This CDR3 has 14 amino acids. CDR3: CASSQDPRSTEAFF. CDR3 nucleotide sequence: TGCGCCAGCAGCCAAGATCCGAGGAGCACTGAAGCTTTCTTT.

The chain recombines TRBV5-4 with TRBJ1-1, with 9 positions matching TRBD1. The V gene end was trimmed by 4 bases and the J gene end by 0 bases; junction bases not matched to a gene: 7. The CDR3 has 16 residues. Per the germline V gene, CDR1 is SGHNT and CDR2 is YYREEE (reference sequence). The CDR3 DNA reads TGTGCCAGCAGCCAGGACAGGGGCAATATGAACACTGAAGCTTTCTTT. This sequence encodes CASSQDRGNMNTEAFF.

This clonotype was recorded a few times. The chain has TRBV6-2 or TRBV6-3 and TRBJ1-2; 7 bases fit TRBD1. From germline, CDR1 is MNHEY and CDR2 SVGEGT. This CDR3 has 14 residues. Trimming removed 8 bases from V and 2 bases from J; junction bases left unmatched: 8. The CDR3 DNA follows: TGTGCCAGCTTGCGACAGGGAGGGAACTATGGCTACACCTTC. Its translation is CASLRQGGNYGYTF.